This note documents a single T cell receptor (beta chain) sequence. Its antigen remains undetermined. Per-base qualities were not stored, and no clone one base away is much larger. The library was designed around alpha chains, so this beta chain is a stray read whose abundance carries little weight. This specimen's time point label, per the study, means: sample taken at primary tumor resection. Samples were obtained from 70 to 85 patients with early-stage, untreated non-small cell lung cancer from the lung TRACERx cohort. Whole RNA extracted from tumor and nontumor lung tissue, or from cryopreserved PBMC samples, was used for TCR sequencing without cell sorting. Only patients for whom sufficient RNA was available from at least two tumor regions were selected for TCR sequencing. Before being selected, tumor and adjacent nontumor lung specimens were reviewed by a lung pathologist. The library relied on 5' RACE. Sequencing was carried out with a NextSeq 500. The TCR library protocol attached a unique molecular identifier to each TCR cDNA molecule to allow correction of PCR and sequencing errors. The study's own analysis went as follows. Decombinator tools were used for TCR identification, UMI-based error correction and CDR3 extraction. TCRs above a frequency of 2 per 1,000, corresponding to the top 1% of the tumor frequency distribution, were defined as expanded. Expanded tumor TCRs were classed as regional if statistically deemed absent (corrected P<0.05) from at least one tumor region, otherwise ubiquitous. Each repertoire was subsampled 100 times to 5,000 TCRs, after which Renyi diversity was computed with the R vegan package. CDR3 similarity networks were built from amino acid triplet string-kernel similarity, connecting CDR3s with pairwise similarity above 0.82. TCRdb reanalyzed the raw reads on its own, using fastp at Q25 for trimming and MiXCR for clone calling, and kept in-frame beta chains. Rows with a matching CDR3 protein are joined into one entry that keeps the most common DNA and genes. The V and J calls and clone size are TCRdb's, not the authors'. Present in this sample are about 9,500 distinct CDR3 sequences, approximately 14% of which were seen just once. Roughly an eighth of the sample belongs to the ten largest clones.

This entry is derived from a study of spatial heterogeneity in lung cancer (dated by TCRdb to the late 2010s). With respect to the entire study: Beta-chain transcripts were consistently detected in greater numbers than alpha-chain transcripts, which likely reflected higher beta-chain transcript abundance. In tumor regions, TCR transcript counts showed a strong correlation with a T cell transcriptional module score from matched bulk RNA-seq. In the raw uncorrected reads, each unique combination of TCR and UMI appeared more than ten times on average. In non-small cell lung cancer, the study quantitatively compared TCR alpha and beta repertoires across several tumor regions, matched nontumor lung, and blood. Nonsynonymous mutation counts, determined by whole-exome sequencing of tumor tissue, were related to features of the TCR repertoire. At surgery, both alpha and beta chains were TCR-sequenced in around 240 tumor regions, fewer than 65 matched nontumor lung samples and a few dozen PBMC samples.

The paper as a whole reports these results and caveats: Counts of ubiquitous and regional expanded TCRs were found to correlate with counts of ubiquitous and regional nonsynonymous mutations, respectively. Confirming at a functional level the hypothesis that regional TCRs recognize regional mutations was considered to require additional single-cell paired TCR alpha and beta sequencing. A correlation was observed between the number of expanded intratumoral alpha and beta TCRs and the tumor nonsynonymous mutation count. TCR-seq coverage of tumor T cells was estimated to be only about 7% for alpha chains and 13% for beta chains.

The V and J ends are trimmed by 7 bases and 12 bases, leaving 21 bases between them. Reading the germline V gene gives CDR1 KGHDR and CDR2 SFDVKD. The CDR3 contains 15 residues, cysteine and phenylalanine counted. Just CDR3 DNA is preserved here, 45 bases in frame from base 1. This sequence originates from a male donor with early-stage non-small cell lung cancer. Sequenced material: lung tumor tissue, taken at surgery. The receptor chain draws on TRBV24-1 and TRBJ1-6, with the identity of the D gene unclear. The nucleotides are TGTGCCACCAGGCTGAGAGGGTTCCCATCTGAACCCCTCCACTTT. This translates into CATRLRGFPSEPLHF.